This TCR beta chain was sequenced during a study of graft-versus-host responses after intestinal transplantation. Whole-study context: Each of the recipients got a multivisceral, liver-intestinal, or isolated intestinal transplant.

Concerning this clone: Its antigen is currently unknown.

Repertoires were generated with immunoSEQ multiplex PCR, while TCRdb's copy carries only in-frame clones and drops some. The table lists about 90,000 clones, roughly 90% of them singletons. Broader study findings: Allografts carried high graft-versus-host to host-versus-graft clonal ratios in patients having graft-donor T cell macrochimerism. Recipient-marrow GvH clones were detected, some having first appeared in ileum or blood.

V was cut by 4 bases and J by 5 bases, with 17 bases left in between. The CDR3 length is 15 residues. Germline lookup yields CDR1 SEHNR and CDR2 FQNEAQ (reference sequence). The sequenced sample was unstimulated CD4+ T cells sorted from spleen or lymph node cells, obtained before intestinal transplant. This TCR derives from a human donor who received an intestinal transplant. V is TRBV7-9 and J is TRBJ1-1; D may be TRBD1 (6 bases). CDR3 amino acids: CASSSGSGAMTEAFF. The CDR3 DNA follows: TGTGCCAGCAGCTCGGGCTCGGGGGCAATGACTGAAGCTTTCTTT.